Each of the 10 T cell receptor beta chains below was sequenced from the same sample in a study of sequential checkpoint blockade in melanoma. As for treatment: randomized to nivolumab then ipilimumab (arm A) or the reverse (arm B). Libraries were prepared by immunoSEQ multiplex PCR; TCRdb keeps only in-frame clonotypes and omits some of them. The sample yields some 850 clones, less than 30% seen once. The sample in question was tumor tissue (inferred from file names), obtained from a patient given nivolumab and ipilimumab in sequence. The origin of the receptors is a human donor with melanoma.

This clone has only a few counts. The rearrangement joins TRBV4-1 to TRBJ1-2; no definite D call. Germline loops: CDR1 MGHRA, CDR2 YSYEKL. The CDR3 length is 15 residues. V dropped 0 bases and J dropped 2 bases, with 10 bases sitting between them. The CDR3 here is CASSQDPWANYGYTF. The CDR3 DNA is TGCGCCAGCAGCCAAGATCCCTGGGCGAACTATGGCTACACCTTC.

The V gene is TRBV19, the J gene TRBJ2-1; D is perhaps TRBD2 (5 bases). The germline gives CDR1 LNHDA, CDR2 SQIVND (reference sequence). CDR3 size: 14 residues. V was trimmed by 3 bases and J by 8 bases, leaving 14 bases between them. CDR3 nucleotide sequence: TGTGCCAGTAGTATCGATTCAGCGGTCGATGAGCAGTTCTTC. Translation: CASSIDSAVDEQFF.

This clone occurred a few times. The chain is built from TRBV6-8 and TRBJ2-2; perhaps TRBD2 as D (6 bases). The V end was cut by 6 bases, the J end by 2 bases, with 10 bases between. The CDR3 has 14 residues. Germline CDR1 and CDR2: MNHGY and SAAAGT. This CDR3 is CASRAGRNTGELFF. CDR3 DNA: TGTGCCAGCAGGGCGGGACGAAACACCGGGGAGCTGTTTTTT.

The chain joins TRBV11-3 to TRBJ2-7, with a weak D call TRBD2 (7 bases). The CDR3 spans 16 residues. Germline V gives CDR1 SGHNT, CDR2 YENEEA. V dropped 1 base and J dropped 3 bases, with 16 bases sitting between them. The CDR3 sequence: CASSLVGGGAVYEQYF. DNA of the CDR3: TGTGCCAGCAGCTTAGTAGGTGGGGGGGCCGTCTACGAGCAGTACTTC. Complete variable domain (other parts from reference TRBV11-3 and TRBJ2-7): EAGVVQSPRYKIIEKKQPVAFWCNPISGHNTLYWYLQNLGQGPELLIRYENEEAVDDSQLPKDRFSAERLKGVDSTLKIQPAELGDSAVYLCASSLVGGGAVYEQYFGPGTRLTVT.

The chain couples TRBV25-1 to TRBJ1-1, with D possibly TRBD1 on 6 matching bases. The CDR3 loop spans 14 amino acids. Trimming took 8 bases from V and 6 from J, leaving 19 bases between them. Germline V gene sequence: CDR1 MGHDK, CDR2 SYGVNS. The CDR3, as DNA: TGTGCCAGCGAAAAGGGGGATTCGGATTCTGAAGCTTTCTTT. Its translation is CASEKGDSDSEAFF.

V usage is TRBV6-8 and J usage is TRBJ2-2, with 8 bases identical to TRBD1. V dropped 0 bases and J dropped 5; count of bases not matched to a gene: 5. The length of the CDR3 is 16 residues. Germline loops: CDR1 MNHGY, CDR2 SAAAGT. The CDR3 loop reads CASSYSTDRVTGELFF. The CDR3 region has the DNA TGTGCCAGCAGTTACTCGACGGACAGGGTGACCGGGGAGCTGTTTTTT.

This clone has a handful of counts. V and J are TRBV19 and TRBJ1-1; 7 bases match TRBD1. The length of the CDR3 is 15 residues. Germline CDR1 is LNHDA and CDR2 is SQIVND (reference sequence). V lost 5 bases and J lost 1; bases outside the gene matches: 7. CDR3 residues: CASSFAGTANTEAFF. The DNA of the CDR3 is TGTGCCAGTAGTTTTGCCGGGACAGCGAACACTGAAGCTTTCTTT.

The chain joins TRBV19 to TRBJ2-1; 8 positions agree with TRBD2. CDR3 length: 14 residues. CDR1 is LNHDA and CDR2 is SQIVND in the germline V gene (reference sequence). J was trimmed by 8 bases and V by 5 bases; bases with no gene match: 8. CDR3 bases: TGTGCCAGTAGTGGGGTAGCGGGGCACGATGAGCAGTTCTTC. Translated, it gives CASSGVAGHDEQFF.

This clone was counted only a few times. CDR3 nucleotide sequence: TGTGCCAGCCATCCCGGGACAGGGGATGCCGGGGAGCTGTTTTTT. Its protein product is CASHPGTGDAGELFF. This chain joins TRBV6-8 and TRBJ2-2; 10 bases are shared with TRBD1. The germline CDR1 and CDR2 sequences are MNHGY and SAAAGT. This CDR3 comprises 15 residues. The V and J ends lost 8 bases and 6 bases, in that order; junction bases with no gene match: 9.

The chain employs TRBV6-8 and TRBJ1-1; the D gene is possibly TRBD1 (5 bases). CDR3 length: 14 residues. Trimming took 6 bases from V and 6 from J, leaving 17 bases between them. Germline-derived CDR1 and CDR2 are MNHGY and SAAAGT. CDR3 sequence reads: CASREGGAGPEAFF. CDR3 nucleotide sequence: TGTGCCAGCAGGGAGGGTGGAGCAGGGCCTGAAGCTTTCTTT.